The 32 T cell receptor beta chains listed next were all sequenced from one sample in a study of blood T cell repertoires in COVID-19. The assay was immunoSEQ multiplex PCR, and TCRdb's table has in-frame clones only and misses some. The top ten hold 0.8% to 1.3% of the sample, which has around 300,000 clones, 90% seen once. Sequencing was done on a sample of peripheral blood. These receptors originate from a woman aged 40 to 50 with COVID-19, enrolled during active disease.

The CDR3, as DNA: TGTGCCAGCAGACTCTCTCGCGAGCAGTACTTC. Translated, it gives CASRLSREQYF. V and J are TRBV12-3 or TRBV12-4 and TRBJ2-7, with no clear D. This CDR3 region has 11 residues. With 6 bases removed from V and 6 bases from J, the gap between germline ends came to 9 bases.

The chain employs TRBV27 and TRBJ2-3; D gene ambiguous. V gave up 6 bases and J gave up 5 bases, with 6 bases separating them. Germline CDR1 reads MNHEY; CDR2 reads SMNVEV (reference sequence). The CDR3 runs to 11 residues. The CDR3 coding sequence is TGTGCCAGCAGAAGGAGAGATACGCAGTATTTT. It is translated as CASRRRDTQYF.

The chain is built from TRBV6-6 and TRBJ2-7; 10 bases are a match to TRBD2. The CDR3 is 15 residues long. With V trimmed by 7 bases and J by 2 bases, 8 bases remained unmatched. CDR1 MNHNY and CDR2 SVGAGI come from the germline V gene (reference sequence). The CDR3 is CASIPGLAETYEQYF. CDR3 DNA: TGTGCCAGCATCCCCGGACTAGCGGAAACCTACGAGCAGTACTTC.

The chain couples TRBV7-9 to TRBJ2-7; TRBD1 matches at 11 bases. With 4 bases clipped from V and 4 bases from J, the junction kept 3 bases outside the gene matches. Germline values: CDR1 SEHNR, CDR2 FQNEAQ (reference sequence). This CDR3 is 14 amino acids long. DNA of the CDR3: TGTGCCAGCAGCTCGGACAGGGGGCCTTACGAGCAGTACTTC. This gives the protein CASSSDRGPYEQYF. Filled out from reference TRBV7-9 and TRBJ2-7, the complete variable domain reads DTGVSQNPRHKITKRGQNVTFRCDPISEHNRLYWYRQTLGQGPEFLTYFQNEAQLEKSRLLSDRFSAERPKGSFSTLEIQRTEQGDSAMYLCASSSDRGPYEQYFGPGTRLTVT.

The genes are TRBV5-1 and TRBJ1-4, with no clear D. CDR1 is SGHRS and CDR2 is YFSETQ in the germline V gene. The CDR3 has 14 residues. The germline V and J ends were trimmed by 3 bases and 0 bases, with 6 bases remaining between them. Here the CDR3 reads CASSSSATNEKLFF. The CDR3 DNA is TGCGCCAGCAGCTCCTCTGCAACTAATGAAAAACTGTTTTTT.

This clone is a singleton in its sample. The chain couples TRBV27 to TRBJ2-5, with TRBD1 as a possible D gene (6 bases). V lost 1 base to trimming and J lost 1 base, with 13 bases between them. CDR3 size: 16 residues. CDR1 is MNHEY and CDR2 is SMNVEV in the germline V gene (reference sequence). The CDR3 reads CASSLLGARTQETQYF. Here the CDR3 DNA reads TGTGCCAGCAGTTTATTGGGGGCGCGGACCCAAGAGACCCAGTACTTC.

The V call is TRBV7-8, the J call TRBJ1-6, with a tentative D call TRBD1 (5 bases). CDR1 is SGHVS, CDR2 FQNEAQ, per germline. This CDR3 region has 16 residues. The germline V and J ends were trimmed by 0 bases and 8 bases, with 14 bases remaining between them. The CDR3 is CASSLALDRGYSPLHF. The CDR3 DNA is TGTGCCAGCAGCTTAGCGTTGGACCGGGGGTATTCACCCCTCCACTTT. Variable domain in full (rest from reference TRBV7-8 and TRBJ1-6): GAGVSQSPRYKVAKRGQDVALRCDPISGHVSLFWYQQALGQGPEFLTYFQNEAQLDKSGLPSDRFFAERPEGSVSTLKIQRTQQEDSAVYLCASSLALDRGYSPLHFGNGTRLTVT.

The chain combines TRBV5-1 with TRBJ1-2, with D possibly being TRBD1 (5 bases). The germline V and J ends were trimmed by 1 base and 3 bases, with 10 bases remaining between them. The length of the CDR3 is 14 residues. Germline-derived CDR1 and CDR2 are SGHRS and YFSETQ. The CDR3 here is CASSLSPGYYGYTF. The DNA of the CDR3 is TGCGCCAGCAGCTTGTCCCCAGGGTACTATGGCTACACCTTC.

To note about this clone: Mismatch with germline at one junction end may stem from a read error. J is TRBJ2-3 and V is TRBV7-7; unclear D gene. Germline loops: CDR1 SSHAT, CDR2 FNYEAQ (reference sequence). This CDR3 has 12 residues. DNA of the CDR3: TGTGCTAGCAGCTCATCCGGAGATACGCAGTATTTT. Translating it yields CASSSSGDTQYF.

This chain links TRBV19 with TRBJ1-5; D may be TRBD1 (6 bases). Germline CDR1 is LNHDA and CDR2 is SQIVND (reference sequence). This CDR3 is built from 16 residues. V gave up 2 bases and J gave up 2 bases, with 13 bases separating them. CDR3 nucleotides: TGTGCCAGTAGTATACAGTTGGCAGGGGGCAATCAGCCCCAGCATTTT. This codes for CASSIQLAGGNQPQHF.

This clone turned up a few times. The V and J genes are TRBV7-2 and TRBJ1-3; a possible D gene is TRBD1 (5 bases). Germline lookup yields CDR1 SGHTA and CDR2 FQGNSA. The ends were cut back, 2 bases at V and 5 bases at J, with 13 bases in the middle. This CDR3 is 15 amino acids long. This chain's CDR3 is CASSLIPGWRNTIYF. CDR3 sequence (DNA): TGTGCCAGCAGCTTAATCCCAGGGTGGAGAAACACCATATATTTT.

V usage is TRBV27 and J usage is TRBJ1-1, with D maybe TRBD1 (6 bases). The CDR3 covers 13 residues. Trimming removed 7 bases at V and 6 bases at J, with 15 bases between. Germline V gives CDR1 MNHEY, CDR2 SMNVEV (reference sequence). CDR3 protein: CASTRLGHSEAFF. CDR3 DNA sequence: TGTGCCAGCACCCGTTTGGGACACTCTGAAGCTTTCTTT.

This rearrangement joins TRBV7-9 to TRBJ2-7; no clear D gene. The CDR3 consists of 13 residues. Germline CDR1 and CDR2: SEHNR and FQNEAQ (reference sequence). V gave up 2 bases and J gave up 3 bases, with 8 bases separating them. This CDR3 reads CASSLNSFYEQYF. The DNA for the CDR3 is TGTGCCAGCAGCTTAAACAGTTTCTACGAGCAGTACTTC. Looking up the rest from reference TRBV7-9 and TRBJ2-7 gives the full variable domain: DTGVSQNPRHKITKRGQNVTFRCDPISEHNRLYWYRQTLGQGPEFLTYFQNEAQLEKSRLLSDRFSAERPKGSFSTLEIQRTEQGDSAMYLCASSLNSFYEQYFGPGTRLTVT.

The CDR3 spells CASSRQRQETQYF. Here the CDR3 DNA reads TGTGCCAGCAGCAGACAGCGTCAAGAGACCCAGTACTTC. The chain couples TRBV7-9 to TRBJ2-5; possibly TRBD1 for D (5 bases). The CDR3 is 13 residues long. Germline V gene data show CDR1 as SEHNR and CDR2 as FQNEAQ (reference sequence). The V and J ends lost 5 bases and 2 bases respectively, with 9 bases between them.

This CDR3 reads CATSKDRGEQYF. In nucleotides, the CDR3 is TGTGCCACCAGTAAGGACAGGGGTGAGCAGTACTTC. This sequence joins TRBV24-1 and TRBJ2-7; 9 nucleotides line up with TRBD1. The CDR3 loop spans 12 amino acids. Germline V lookup: CDR1 KGHDR, CDR2 SFDVKD. V gave up 6 bases and J gave up 7 bases; unmatched junction bases: 3.

J is TRBJ2-7 and V is TRBV7-9; 9 nucleotides agree with TRBD2. Germline CDR1 is SEHNR and CDR2 is FQNEAQ (reference sequence). J was trimmed by 9 bases and V by 5 bases; bases with no gene match: 8. The CDR3 contains 13 residues. The CDR3 sequence: CASSPLGLARQYF. As DNA, the CDR3 is TGTGCCAGCAGCCCTTTGGGACTAGCACGGCAGTACTTC.

V gene TRBV6-2 or TRBV6-3 combines with J gene TRBJ1-2, with D possibly being TRBD1 (5 bases). CDR1 is MNHEY and CDR2 is SVGEGT in the germline V gene. The CDR3 is 13 residues long. V lost 6 bases and J 7 bases, leaving 15 bases between the germline ends. The chain's CDR3 is CASSIDQGLGYTF. The CDR3 nucleotides are TGTGCCAGCAGCATTGATCAGGGACTTGGCTACACCTTC.

The chain uses TRBV28 and TRBJ1-2, with 8 bases aligning to TRBD1. The CDR3 sequence is 17 residues long. The ends lost 3 bases at V and 8 bases at J; junction bases unmatched: 17. The germline V gene has CDR1 MDHEN and CDR2 SYDVKM. In DNA form, the CDR3 reads TGTGCCAGCAGTTTTATGGGACAGGTGGAGGGGCCTATCGGCTACACCTTC. Translated, it gives CASSFMGQVEGPIGYTF.

The chain joins TRBV29-1 to TRBJ1-2; a possible D gene is TRBD1 (5 bases). This CDR3 has 12 amino acids. V was cut by 0 bases and J by 6 bases, with 8 bases left in between. In germline, CDR1 is SQVTM, CDR2 ANQGSEA. CDR3 sequence: CSVEDLGDGYTF. The CDR3 DNA reads TGCAGCGTTGAAGATCTAGGGGATGGCTACACCTTC.

The DNA of the CDR3 is TGTGCCAGCAGCTCCGGCGTGAAGCGCACTGAAGCTTTCTTT. Its translation: CASSSGVKRTEAFF. The chain uses TRBV9 and TRBJ1-1, with unresolved D. From germline, CDR1 is SGDLS and CDR2 YYNGEE. V lost 4 bases, J lost 4 bases, and 14 bases lay in between. CDR3 length equals 14 residues.

This clone showed up just once. This chain links TRBV9 with TRBJ1-2; possibly TRBD1 for D (5 bases). The CDR3 is 15 amino acids. Germline loops: CDR1 SGDLS, CDR2 YYNGEE. Trimming pared 4 bases from V and 4 bases from J, leaving 17 bases between. CDR3 residues: CASSLMMDMFYGYTF. The CDR3 nucleotides are TGTGCCAGCAGCTTGATGATGGACATGTTCTATGGCTACACCTTC.

The rearrangement uses TRBV30 and TRBJ1-2, with 7 bases fitting TRBD1. Germline values: CDR1 GTSNPN, CDR2 SVGIG (reference sequence). V lost 0 bases, J lost 8 bases, and 6 bases stayed unmatched. This CDR3 region has 13 residues. The CDR3 DNA follows: TGTGCCTGGAGTGTAGACAGGGCGGGAGGCTACACCTTC. Protein: CAWSVDRAGGYTF.

The V and J genes are TRBV6-2 or TRBV6-3 and TRBJ2-1; a weak D match, TRBD2 (6 bases). This CDR3 is built from 16 residues. The germline gives CDR1 MNHEY, CDR2 SVGEGT. V was trimmed by 6 bases and J by 0 bases, leaving 15 bases between them. The CDR3 loop is CASSPKRASSYNEQFF. The DNA of the CDR3 is TGTGCCAGCAGCCCCAAGCGGGCCAGCTCCTACAATGAGCAGTTCTTC.

The genes are TRBV3-1 (or the pseudogene TRBV3-2) and TRBJ1-4, with D possibly matching TRBD1 (5 bases). Deletions cut 4 bases from V and 7 bases from J, with 13 bases between. CDR1 and CDR2 from the germline V gene are LGHDT and YNNKEL (reference sequence). The CDR3 contains 14 residues. The CDR3 loop is CASSLQDGSEKLFF. DNA for the CDR3: TGTGCCAGCAGCCTACAGGATGGAAGTGAAAAACTGTTTTTT.

The rearrangement uses TRBV27 and TRBJ1-6; TRBD1 matches 7 bases. With 0 bases clipped from V and 6 bases from J, the junction kept 8 bases outside the gene matches. In germline, CDR1 is MNHEY, CDR2 SMNVEV (reference sequence). This CDR3 has 17 amino acids. The CDR3 spells CASSLSLPQGPNSPLHF. CDR3 nucleotides: TGTGCCAGCAGTTTATCCCTCCCACAGGGGCCTAATTCACCCCTCCACTTT.

This rearrangement joins TRBV7-9 to TRBJ2-2; 8 nucleotides match TRBD2. V lost 6 bases and J lost 6; bases outside the gene matches: 9. This CDR3 is 15 amino acids long. CDR1 and CDR2 (germline): SEHNR, FQNEAQ (reference sequence). CDR3 bases: TGTGCCAGCAGTCAAAGCGGGAGCGTGCCCGGGGAGCTGTTTTTT. Its protein product is CASSQSGSVPGELFF.

The chain recombines TRBV6-2 or TRBV6-3 with TRBJ2-7; TRBD1 matches 7 bases. There are 16 residues in the CDR3. Trimming cost V 5 bases and J 2 bases; bases outside gene matches: 12. Germline V gives CDR1 MNHEY, CDR2 SVGEGT. The CDR3 loop reads CASSIPRRGLPYEQYF. In DNA, the CDR3 is TGTGCCAGCAGTATACCTCGAAGGGGGCTACCCTACGAGCAGTACTTC.

This chain's CDR3 is CASSVGATGVPYEQYF. CDR3 bases: TGTGCCAGCAGCGTAGGGGCCACAGGGGTCCCCTACGAGCAGTACTTC. V and J are TRBV9 and TRBJ2-7; the match to TRBD1 covers 7 bases. The CDR3 extends over 16 amino acids. The V segment lost 0 bases and the J segment 2 bases; nucleotides outside the gene matches: 8. Germline-derived CDR1 and CDR2 are SGDLS and YYNGEE.

This clone was recorded only once. The V and J genes are TRBV28 and TRBJ2-7, with a tentative D call TRBD2 (6 bases). CDR3 length: 14 residues. Germline V CDR1 and CDR2: MDHEN, SYDVKM. V lost 7 bases, J lost 6 bases, and 19 bases lay in between. CDR3 sequence: CASMAREAWGEQYF. CDR3 nucleotides: TGTGCCAGCATGGCCAGGGAGGCATGGGGCGAGCAGTACTTC.

Remarks on this clone: An end of the junction differs from the germline gene, which may be a read error. DNA of the CDR3: TGTGCCAGCAGCTTGGAGCGGTACAGTGAGCAGTTCTTC. Translating it yields CASSLERYSEQFF. The chain combines TRBV5-6 with TRBJ2-1, with a tentative D call TRBD2 (5 bases). Germline V gene lookup returns CDR1 SGHDT and CDR2 YYEEEE. CDR3 length equals 13 residues.

This clone was detected once. The chain carries TRBV6-5 and TRBJ2-7; D is perhaps TRBD1 (5 bases). This CDR3 region has 16 residues. V was cut by 2 bases and J by 3 bases, with 17 bases left in between. The germline gives CDR1 MNHEY, CDR2 SVGAGI. The CDR3 nucleotides are TGTGCCAGCAGTTACCGTTATTTCGACAGCTACTACGAGCAGTACTTC. It translates to CASSYRYFDSYYEQYF.

This chain joins TRBV3-1 (or the pseudogene TRBV3-2) and TRBJ2-3; D unresolved. The ends were cut back, 3 bases at V and 4 bases at J, with 14 bases in the middle. CDR3 size: 15 residues. The V gene's germline CDR1 is LGHDT and CDR2 YNNKEL (reference sequence). The CDR3, as DNA: TGTGCCAGCAGCCACGGCGGAGTCATGGCAGATACGCAGTATTTT. Its protein is CASSHGGVMADTQYF.